A single sample gave rise to the 20 T cell receptor beta chains below, sequenced in a study of T cell responses to AZD1222 COVID-19 vaccine (dated by TCRdb to 2020 to 2022). Read against the paper, the sample's time point label means: about 28 days (+/-7) after the second vaccine dose. The meaning of the sample's treatment or condition label: meningococcal conjugate vaccine given as trial control. The method behind the library was the immunoSEQ multiplex PCR assay. TCRdb mirrors the immuneACCESS table, restricted to in-frame sequences. Some clones are absent from its copies; in checked studies, under half trace to an unresolved V gene, and the reason for the others is unknown. For this sample there are around 140,000 clones; 70% to 90% appear just once. The top ten constitute approximately 5.1% of the sample. Sequencing was performed on peripheral blood, taken 28 days after the second dose of the MenACWY control vaccine. The source is an adult who received the MenACWY meningococcal vaccine as a control.

The V and J genes are TRBV29-1 and TRBJ2-5; no clear D gene. Trimming removed 0 bases at V and 5 bases at J, with 4 bases between. The germline CDR1 and CDR2 sequences are SQVTM and ANQGSEA. This CDR3 region has 11 residues. The CDR3 DNA reads as TGCAGCGTTGAAGAGGTGGAGACCCAGTACTTC. Its protein is CSVEEVETQYF.

The chain joins TRBV9 to TRBJ1-1; tentative D call: TRBD1 (5 bases). The CDR3 covers 16 residues. Germline V gives CDR1 SGDLS, CDR2 YYNGEE. V was shortened by 0 bases and J by 4 bases, with 16 bases between the two germline ends. The CDR3 nucleotides read TGTGCCAGCAGCGTAGGTCTTGGAGGGGACGGCACTGAAGCTTTCTTT. Its protein product is CASSVGLGGDGTEAFF.

This sequence joins TRBV5-1 and TRBJ1-1; D remains unclear. V lost 0 bases and J lost 1, with 4 bases in between. In germline, CDR1 is SGHRS, CDR2 YFSETQ. CDR3 length: 13 amino acids. The CDR3 loop reads CASSLGSNTEAFF. As DNA, the CDR3 is TGCGCCAGCAGCTTGGGATCGAACACTGAAGCTTTCTTT.

This clone occurred many times. This chain links TRBV6-1 with TRBJ1-1, with 7 bases aligning to TRBD1. The CDR3 is made up of 17 amino acids. Germline lookup yields CDR1 MNHNS and CDR2 SASEGT. V was clipped by 2 bases and J by 1 base; unmatched bases: 10. CDR3 amino acids: CASSEPYRTGPNTEAFF. CDR3 nucleotides: TGTGCCAGCAGTGAACCGTATCGGACAGGACCGAACACTGAAGCTTTCTTT.

The rearrangement links TRBV5-8 to TRBJ1-4, with unresolved D. Germline V lookup: CDR1 SGHTS, CDR2 YDEGEE. The CDR3 has 12 amino acids. Deletions cut 0 bases from V and 14 bases from J, with 11 bases between. The CDR3 is CASSLDKGLLFF. In DNA form, the CDR3 reads TGTGCCAGCAGCTTGGACAAGGGTTTGCTGTTTTTT.

This clone appeared once. The chain combines TRBV19 with TRBJ1-2; D ambiguous. Trimming left V 7 bases short and J 8 bases short, with 11 bases between. From germline, CDR1 is LNHDA and CDR2 SQIVND (reference sequence). The CDR3 totals 11 residues. CDR3 sequence (DNA): TGTGCCAGTAACCAAGAAGGGGGCTACACCTTC. This gives the protein CASNQEGGYTF. Full variable domain (rest looked up from reference TRBV19 and TRBJ1-2): DGGITQSPKYLFRKEGQNVTLSCEQNLNHDAMYWYRQDPGQGLRLIYYSQIVNDFQKGDIAEGYSVSREKKESFPLTVTSAQKNPTAFYLCASNQEGGYTFGSGTRLTVV.

The rearrangement uses TRBV11-3 and TRBJ2-3; 14 bases line up with TRBD2. The length of the CDR3 is 19 residues. V shed 7 bases and J 1 base; nucleotides not matched to a gene: 13. Germline loops: CDR1 SGHNT, CDR2 YENEEA. CDR3 DNA sequence: TGTGCCAGCAACGACATGACTAGCGGGAGGGTGGTGGGCACAGATACGCAGTATTTT. Protein sequence: CASNDMTSGRVVGTDTQYF.

The chain combines TRBV29-1 with TRBJ2-1; TRBD2 matches at 7 bases. The CDR3 is 14 residues long. The germline gives CDR1 SQVTM, CDR2 ANQGSEA. After removal of 5 bases from V and 8 bases from J, the junction contained 12 bases not matched to a gene. This CDR3 reads CSVSAASGGDEQFF. The CDR3 coding sequence is TGCAGCGTTAGTGCCGCTAGCGGAGGCGATGAGCAGTTCTTC.

This rearrangement joins TRBV7-3 to TRBJ2-2; 8 nucleotides align to TRBD2. J was trimmed by 0 bases and V by 5 bases; bases with no gene match: 2. This CDR3 is 15 amino acids long. CDR1 is SGHTA, CDR2 FQGTGA, per germline. CDR3 coding DNA: TGTGCCAGCAGCCCGGGACTAGCGAACACCGGGGAGCTGTTTTTT. Its translation is CASSPGLANTGELFF.

The CDR3 loop is CSVSRGRTDTQYF. The DNA of the CDR3 is TGCAGCGTTTCAAGGGGCCGCACAGATACGCAGTATTTT. The rearrangement joins TRBV29-1 to TRBJ2-3; possible D gene TRBD1, 5 bases. This CDR3 spans 13 amino acids. V gave up 5 bases and J gave up 1 base, with 10 bases separating them. Germline values: CDR1 SQVTM, CDR2 ANQGSEA.

This chain connects TRBV4-2 to TRBJ2-1; TRBD1 agrees at 10 bases. The J segment lost 8 bases and the V segment lost 5 bases, leaving 6 bases of the junction unmatched. The CDR3 is made up of 14 amino acids. The germline V gene has CDR1 LGHNA and CDR2 YNFKEQ. The CDR3 reads CASSDGTGAHEQFF. The CDR3, as DNA: TGTGCCAGCAGCGACGGGACAGGGGCCCATGAGCAGTTCTTC.

The V and J genes are TRBV11-3 and TRBJ1-4; D possibly corresponds to TRBD1 (6 bases). Trimming stripped 4 bases from V and 3 bases from J, with 12 bases between. Germline CDR1 SGHNT, CDR2 YENEEA. The CDR3 has 15 residues. The CDR3 coding sequence is TGTGCCAGCAGCTCCAGGGGTCTCCCTAATGAAAAACTGTTTTTT. This gives the protein CASSSRGLPNEKLFF.

The chain recombines TRBV3-1 (or the pseudogene TRBV3-2) with TRBJ2-3; the D is unclear. Germline V lookup: CDR1 LGHDT, CDR2 YNNKEL (reference sequence). The CDR3 consists of 16 residues. V lost 1 base to trimming and J lost 1 base, with 12 bases between them. The CDR3 reads CASSQGRSSGTDTQYF. In DNA form, the CDR3 reads TGTGCCAGCAGCCAAGGCAGATCCAGCGGCACAGATACGCAGTATTTT.

The CDR3: CASSFDRATYNEQFF. For the CDR3, the DNA is TGTGCCAGCAGCTTCGACAGGGCCACTTACAATGAGCAGTTCTTC. The rearrangement joins TRBV11-1 to TRBJ2-1; 7 bases are shared with TRBD1. With 3 bases clipped from V and 4 bases from J, the junction kept 6 bases outside the gene matches. CDR3 length: 15 residues. CDR1 is SGHAT, CDR2 FQDESV, per germline (reference sequence).

For the CDR3, the DNA is TGCGCCAGCAGTCCGGGACTAGCGGGGCGCGAGTATTTT. Its protein is CASSPGLAGREYF. The rearrangement links TRBV4-3 to TRBJ2-3; 13 bases are shared with TRBD2. The J segment lost 13 bases and the V segment lost 6 bases, leaving 7 bases of the junction unmatched. Germline lookup yields CDR1 LGHNA and CDR2 YSLEER. This CDR3 has 13 residues.

In its sample, this clone was seen once. V usage is TRBV4-1 and J usage is TRBJ1-1; D remains ambiguous. The CDR3 consists of 15 residues. Germline-derived CDR1 and CDR2 are MGHRA and YSYEKL. V was shortened by 4 bases and J by 4 bases, with 16 bases between the two germline ends. CDR3 region: CASSPLVGLRTEAFF. Written as DNA, the CDR3 is TGCGCCAGCAGCCCCTTAGTCGGGCTTCGCACTGAAGCTTTCTTT.

A single count supports this clone. The chain employs TRBV28 and TRBJ1-1, with a possible D match to TRBD1 (5 bases). The CDR3 length is 15 residues. Germline V gene sequence: CDR1 MDHEN, CDR2 SYDVKM. The V gene lost 7 bases and the J gene lost 4 bases, with 19 bases spanning the gap. CDR3 DNA: TGTGCCAGCATCACCCCGCAGGCGGGGGGCACTGAAGCTTTCTTT. Translation gives CASITPQAGGTEAFF.

The V and J genes are TRBV11-3 and TRBJ1-3, with 9 bases lining up with TRBD1. Germline V gene sequence: CDR1 SGHNT, CDR2 YENEEA. The ends lost 1 base at V and 0 bases at J; junction bases unmatched: 4. CDR3 length equals 17 residues. For the CDR3, the DNA is TGTGCCAGCAGCTTAGTTGGACAGGGGACCTCTGGAAACACCATATATTTT. Protein product: CASSLVGQGTSGNTIYF.

The chain carries TRBV4-3 and TRBJ1-6; D perhaps matches TRBD1 (5 bases). There are 16 residues in the CDR3. Germline CDR1 LGHNA, CDR2 YSLEER. Deletions cut 1 base from V and 10 bases from J, with 17 bases between. The CDR3 DNA reads TGCGCCAGCAGCCAAGGGCGAGGGGCAGGAGGATCACCCCTCCACTTT. This encodes CASSQGRGAGGSPLHF.

The rearrangement uses TRBV14 and TRBJ2-5; the D call may be TRBD1 or TRBD2 (5 bases each). CDR1 is SGHDN, CDR2 FVKESK, per germline. Trimming stripped 1 base from V and 10 bases from J, with 10 bases between. The CDR3 is 12 amino acids. CDR3 region: CASSQVGGNQYF. CDR3 nucleotide sequence: TGTGCCAGCAGCCAAGTTGGGGGAAACCAGTACTTC. The complete variable domain, with remaining parts taken from reference TRBV14 and TRBJ2-5, reads EAGVTQFPSHSVIEKGQTVTLRCDPISGHDNLYWYRRVMGKEIKFLLHFVKESKQDESGMPNNRFLAERTGGTYSTLKVQPAELEDSGVYFCASSQVGGNQYFGPGTRLLVL.